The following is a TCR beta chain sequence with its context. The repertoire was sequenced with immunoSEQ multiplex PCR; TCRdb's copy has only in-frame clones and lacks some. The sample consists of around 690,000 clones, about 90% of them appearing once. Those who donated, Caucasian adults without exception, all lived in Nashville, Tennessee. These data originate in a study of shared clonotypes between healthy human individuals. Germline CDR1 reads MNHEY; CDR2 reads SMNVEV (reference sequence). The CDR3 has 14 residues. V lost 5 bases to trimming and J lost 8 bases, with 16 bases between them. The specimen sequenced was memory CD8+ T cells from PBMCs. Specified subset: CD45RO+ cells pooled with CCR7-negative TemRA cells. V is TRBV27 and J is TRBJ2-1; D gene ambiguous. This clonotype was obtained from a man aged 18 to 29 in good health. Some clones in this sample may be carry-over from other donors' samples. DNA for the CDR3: TGTGCCAGCAGTAATCGTGGGCGCCACCATGAGCAGTTCTTC. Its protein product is CASSNRGRHHEQFF.